These 4 T cell receptor beta chains were sequenced from one sample in a study of cytomegalovirus exposure and HLA in healthy donors. Profiled with immunoSEQ multiplex PCR; TCRdb holds only in-frame clones, not every one. The sample includes around 90,000 clones, roughly 83% seen only once; the top ten take around an eighth. Material for sequencing was PBMCs. These TCRs come from a woman between 18 and 30 years old in good health and CMV-seropositive.

The chain links TRBV28 to TRBJ2-2; TRBD1 matches at 7 bases. CDR1 is MDHEN and CDR2 is SYDVKM in the germline V gene. V lost 9 bases to trimming and J lost 5 bases; unmatched junction nucleotides: 9. CDR3 length equals 14 residues. The CDR3 nucleotides read TGTGCCAGTCGTCCGGGACAGCAAACCGGGGAGCTGTTTTTT. It specifies CASRPGQQTGELFF.

The chain is built from TRBV29-1 and TRBJ2-5; a weak D match, TRBD1 (5 bases). Trimming removed 6 bases at V and 2 bases at J, with 13 bases between. Germline-derived CDR1 and CDR2 are SQVTM and ANQGSEA. The CDR3 extends over 13 amino acids. The CDR3 DNA reads as TGCAGCGTAGGCGACAGAGAACAAGAGACCCAGTACTTC. Protein product: CSVGDREQETQYF.

The chain combines TRBV7-8 with TRBJ1-5; tentatively, D is TRBD1 (5 bases). Looked up from germline, CDR1 is SGHVS and CDR2 is FQNEAQ. Trimming shortened V by 0 bases and J by 2 bases, and 8 bases separated the two germline ends. The CDR3 consists of 15 residues. The CDR3 region has the DNA TGTGCCAGCAGCTTAGCTGGCAGGGGCAATCAGCCCCAGCATTTT. Translation: CASSLAGRGNQPQHF.

The V and J genes are TRBV7-8 and TRBJ1-4, with no clear D. V was shortened by 7 bases and J by 5 bases, with 20 bases between the two germline ends. Germline CDR1 reads SGHVS; CDR2 reads FQNEAQ. The CDR3 is 16 residues long. CDR3 in amino acids: CASTDGLGGGNEKLFF. DNA of the CDR3: TGTGCCAGCACCGACGGGCTTGGCGGAGGGAATGAAAAACTGTTTTTT.